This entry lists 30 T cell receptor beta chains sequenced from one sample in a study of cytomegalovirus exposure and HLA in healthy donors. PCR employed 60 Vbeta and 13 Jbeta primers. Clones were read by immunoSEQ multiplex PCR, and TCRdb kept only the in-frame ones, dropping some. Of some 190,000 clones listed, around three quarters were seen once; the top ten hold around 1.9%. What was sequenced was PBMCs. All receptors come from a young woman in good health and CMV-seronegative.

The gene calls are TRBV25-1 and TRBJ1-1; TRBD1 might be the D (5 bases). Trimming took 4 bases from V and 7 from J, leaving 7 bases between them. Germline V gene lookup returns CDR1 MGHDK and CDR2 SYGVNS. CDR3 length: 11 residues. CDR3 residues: CASSGGLEAFF. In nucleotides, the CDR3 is TGTGCCAGCAGTGGGGGACTTGAAGCTTTCTTT.

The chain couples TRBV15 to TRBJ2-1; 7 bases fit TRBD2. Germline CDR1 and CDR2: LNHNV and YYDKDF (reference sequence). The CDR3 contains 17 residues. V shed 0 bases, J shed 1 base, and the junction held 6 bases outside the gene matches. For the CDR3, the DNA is TGTGCCACCAGCAGAGATCGGGCAGCGGGGTCCTACAATGAGCAGTTCTTC. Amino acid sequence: CATSRDRAAGSYNEQFF.

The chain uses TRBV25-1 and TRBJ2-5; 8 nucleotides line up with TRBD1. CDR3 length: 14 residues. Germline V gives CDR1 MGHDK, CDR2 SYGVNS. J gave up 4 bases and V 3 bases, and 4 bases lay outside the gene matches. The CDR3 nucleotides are TGTGCCAGCAGTGACAGGGGGCAGATAGAGACCCAGTACTTC. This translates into CASSDRGQIETQYF.

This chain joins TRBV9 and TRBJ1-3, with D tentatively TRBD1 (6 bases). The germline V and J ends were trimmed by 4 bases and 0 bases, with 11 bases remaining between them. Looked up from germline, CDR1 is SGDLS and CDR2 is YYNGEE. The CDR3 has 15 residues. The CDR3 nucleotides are TGTGCCAGCAGCTGGACAGCAGACTCTGGAAACACCATATATTTT. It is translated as CASSWTADSGNTIYF.

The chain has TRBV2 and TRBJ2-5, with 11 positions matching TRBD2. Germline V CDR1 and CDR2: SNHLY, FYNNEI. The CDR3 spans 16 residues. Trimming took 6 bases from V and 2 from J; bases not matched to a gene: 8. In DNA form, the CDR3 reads TGTGCCAGCAGCCCCTCGGCTAGCGGGGGGCAAGAGACCCAGTACTTC. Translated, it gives CASSPSASGGQETQYF.

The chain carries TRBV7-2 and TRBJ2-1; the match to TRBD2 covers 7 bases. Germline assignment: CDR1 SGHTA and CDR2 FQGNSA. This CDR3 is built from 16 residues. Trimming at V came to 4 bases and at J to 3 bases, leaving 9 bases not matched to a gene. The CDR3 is CASSSVRGGGYNEQFF. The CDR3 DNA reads TGTGCCAGCAGCTCCGTACGGGGCGGGGGCTACAATGAGCAGTTCTTC.

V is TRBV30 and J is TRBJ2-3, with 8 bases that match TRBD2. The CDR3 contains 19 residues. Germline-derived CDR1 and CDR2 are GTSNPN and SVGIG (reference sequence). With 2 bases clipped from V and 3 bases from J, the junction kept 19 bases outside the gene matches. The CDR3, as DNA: TGTGCCTGGAGTCGAACGAACCCCGGACTAGCAGGAAGGACAGATACGCAGTATTTT. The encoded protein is CAWSRTNPGLAGRTDTQYF.

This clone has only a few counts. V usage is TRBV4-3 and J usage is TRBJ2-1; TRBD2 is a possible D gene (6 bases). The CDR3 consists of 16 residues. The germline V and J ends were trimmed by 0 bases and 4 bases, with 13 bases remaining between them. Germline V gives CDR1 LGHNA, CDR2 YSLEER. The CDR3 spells CASSQDLGDSYNEQFF. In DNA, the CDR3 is TGCGCCAGCAGCCAAGATTTGGGGGACTCTTACAATGAGCAGTTCTTC.

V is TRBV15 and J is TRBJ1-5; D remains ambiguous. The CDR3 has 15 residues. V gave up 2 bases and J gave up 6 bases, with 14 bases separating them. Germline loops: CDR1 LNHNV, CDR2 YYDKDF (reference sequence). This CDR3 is CATSRLGPLAQPQHF. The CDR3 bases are TGTGCCACCAGCAGACTGGGCCCCCTTGCTCAGCCCCAGCATTTT.

The CDR3 nucleotides read TGCACCAGCAGCCAAGCCTTGACTAGCGGGGGGCTACAAGAGACCCAGTACTTC. Amino acids: CTSSQALTSGGLQETQYF. J is TRBJ2-5 and V is TRBV1; the listed D gene, TRBD2, was not tested against the DNA. TRBV1 is described as a pseudogene. The CDR3 sequence is 18 residues long.

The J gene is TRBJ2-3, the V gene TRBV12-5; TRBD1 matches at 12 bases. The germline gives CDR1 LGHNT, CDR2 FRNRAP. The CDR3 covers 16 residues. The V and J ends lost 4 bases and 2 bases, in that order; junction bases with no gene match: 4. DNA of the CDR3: TGTGCTAGTGGTTCGGGGGACAGGGGGCACACAGATACGCAGTATTTT. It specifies CASGSGDRGHTDTQYF.

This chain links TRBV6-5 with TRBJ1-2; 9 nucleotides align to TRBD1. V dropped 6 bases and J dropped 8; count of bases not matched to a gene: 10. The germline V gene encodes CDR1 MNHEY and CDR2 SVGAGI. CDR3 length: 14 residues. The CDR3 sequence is CASRPGTGLRGYTF. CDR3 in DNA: TGTGCCAGCAGACCCGGGACAGGGTTACGGGGCTACACCTTC.

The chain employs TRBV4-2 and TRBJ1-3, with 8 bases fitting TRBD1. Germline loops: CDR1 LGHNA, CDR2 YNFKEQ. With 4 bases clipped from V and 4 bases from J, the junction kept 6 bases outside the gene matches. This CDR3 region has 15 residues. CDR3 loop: CASSRDRLTGNTIYF. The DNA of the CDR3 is TGTGCCAGCAGCCGGGACAGGCTAACGGGAAACACCATATATTTT.

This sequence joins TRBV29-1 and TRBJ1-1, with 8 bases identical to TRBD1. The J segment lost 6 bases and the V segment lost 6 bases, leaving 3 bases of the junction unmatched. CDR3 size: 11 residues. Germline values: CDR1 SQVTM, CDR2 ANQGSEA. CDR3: CSVRTGSEAFF. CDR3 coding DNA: TGCAGCGTACGGACAGGGTCTGAAGCTTTCTTT.

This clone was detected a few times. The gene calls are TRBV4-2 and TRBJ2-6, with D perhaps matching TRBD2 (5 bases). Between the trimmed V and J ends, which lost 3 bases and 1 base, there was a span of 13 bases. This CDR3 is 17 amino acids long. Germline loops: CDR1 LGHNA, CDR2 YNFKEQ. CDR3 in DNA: TGTGCCAGCAGCCAGACACATAGGACTTCTGGGGCCAACGTCCTGACTTTC. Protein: CASSQTHRTSGANVLTF.

The CDR3 loop is CASSPQGKRNEKLFF. DNA of the CDR3: TGTGCCAGCTCACCCCAGGGTAAGCGTAATGAAAAACTGTTTTTT. The V gene is TRBV18, the J gene TRBJ1-4; D may be TRBD1 (5 bases). CDR1 KGHSH and CDR2 LQKENI come from the germline V gene. The CDR3 is 15 amino acids. Trimming removed 3 bases from V and 4 bases from J, with 12 bases in between.

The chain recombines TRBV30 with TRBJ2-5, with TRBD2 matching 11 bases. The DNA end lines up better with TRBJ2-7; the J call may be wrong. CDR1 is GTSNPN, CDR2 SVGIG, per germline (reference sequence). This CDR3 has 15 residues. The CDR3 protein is CAWSVLAGGVYEQYF. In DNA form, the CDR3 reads TGTGCCTGGAGTGTTCTAGCGGGGGGAGTCTACGAGCAGTACTTC.

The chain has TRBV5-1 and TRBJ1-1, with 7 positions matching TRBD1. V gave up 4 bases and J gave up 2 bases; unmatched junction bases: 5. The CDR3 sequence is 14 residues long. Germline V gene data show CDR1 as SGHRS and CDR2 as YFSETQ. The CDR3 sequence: CASSRDSSNTEAFF. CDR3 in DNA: TGCGCCAGCAGCCGGGACAGTTCTAACACTGAAGCTTTCTTT.

CDR3 bases: TGTGCCAGCAGTTTAGGGACAGCAATGTACAATGAGCAGTTCTTC. This gives the protein CASSLGTAMYNEQFF. V is TRBV27 and J is TRBJ2-1; 7 bases match TRBD1. There are 15 residues in the CDR3. Per the germline V gene, CDR1 is MNHEY and CDR2 is SMNVEV (reference sequence). J was trimmed by 4 bases and V by 2 bases; bases with no gene match: 5.

The CDR3, as DNA: TGTGCCAGCAGTTTCACAGGGGGCACTGAAGCTTTCTTT. Translating gives CASSFTGGTEAFF. The chain combines TRBV6-6 with TRBJ1-1; TRBD1 aligns across 8 bases. With 4 bases clipped from V and 4 bases from J, the junction kept 2 bases outside the gene matches. This CDR3 spans 13 amino acids. Per germline, CDR1 MNHNY and CDR2 SVGAGI (reference sequence).

As DNA, the CDR3 is TGTGCCAGTAGTTTGGATAGGGGGTTCTCCGGGGCCAACGTCCTGACTTTC. Its protein product is CASSLDRGFSGANVLTF. The chain joins TRBV19 to TRBJ2-6, with a possible D match to TRBD1 (6 bases). Germline CDR1 LNHDA, CDR2 SQIVND (reference sequence). With 5 bases removed from V and 4 bases from J, the gap between germline ends came to 18 bases. The CDR3 sequence is 17 residues long.

In DNA, the CDR3 is TGTGCCAACTTAGCGGGGACCACCGGGGAGCTGTTTTTT. It encodes CANLAGTTGELFF. V and J are TRBV2 and TRBJ2-2; 8 bases agree with TRBD2. The J segment lost 4 bases and the V segment lost 10 bases, leaving 5 bases of the junction unmatched. This CDR3 spans 13 amino acids. CDR1 and CDR2 from the germline V gene are SNHLY and FYNNEI.

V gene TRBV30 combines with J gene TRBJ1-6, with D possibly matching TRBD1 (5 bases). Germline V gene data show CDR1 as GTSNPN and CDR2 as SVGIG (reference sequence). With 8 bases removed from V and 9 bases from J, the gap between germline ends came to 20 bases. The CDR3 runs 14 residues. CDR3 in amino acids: CAQTQAGGGSPLHF. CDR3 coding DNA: TGTGCCCAAACCCAGGCAGGCGGGGGTTCACCCCTCCACTTT.

In DNA form, the CDR3 reads TGTGCCACCAGCAGAGACGGACTAGCTAAAGAGACCCAGTACTTC. It translates to CATSRDGLAKETQYF. This chain uses TRBV15 with TRBJ2-5; TRBD2 matches 8 bases. The CDR3 is 15 amino acids. Germline V gene sequence: CDR1 LNHNV, CDR2 YYDKDF (reference sequence). Germline trimming cut 0 bases from V and 3 bases from J; bases unmatched to any gene: 3.

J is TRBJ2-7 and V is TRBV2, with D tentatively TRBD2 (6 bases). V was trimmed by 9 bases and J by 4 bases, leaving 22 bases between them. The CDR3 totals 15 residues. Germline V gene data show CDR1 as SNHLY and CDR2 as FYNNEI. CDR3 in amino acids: CASQGYNRGTYEQYF. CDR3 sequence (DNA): TGTGCCAGTCAAGGGTACAATCGGGGGACTTACGAGCAGTACTTC.

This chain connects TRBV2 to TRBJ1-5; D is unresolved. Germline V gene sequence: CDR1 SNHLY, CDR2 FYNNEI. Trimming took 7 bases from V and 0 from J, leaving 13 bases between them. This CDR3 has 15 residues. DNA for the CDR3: TGTGCCAGCATCTTCGACACAGATAGCAATCAGCCCCAGCATTTT. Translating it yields CASIFDTDSNQPQHF. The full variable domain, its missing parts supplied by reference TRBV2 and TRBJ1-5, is EPEVTQTPSHQVTQMGQEVILRCVPISNHLYFYWYRQILGQKVEFLVSFYNNEISEKSEIFDDQFSVERPDGSNFTLKIRSTKLEDSAMYFCASIFDTDSNQPQHFGDGTRLSIL.

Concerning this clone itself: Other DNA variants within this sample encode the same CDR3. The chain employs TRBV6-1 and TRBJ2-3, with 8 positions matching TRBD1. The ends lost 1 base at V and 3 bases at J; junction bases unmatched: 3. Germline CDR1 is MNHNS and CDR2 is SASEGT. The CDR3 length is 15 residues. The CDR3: CASSEGTGSTDTQYF. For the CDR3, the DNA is TGTGCCAGCAGTGAAGGGACAGGGTCAACAGATACGCAGTATTTT.

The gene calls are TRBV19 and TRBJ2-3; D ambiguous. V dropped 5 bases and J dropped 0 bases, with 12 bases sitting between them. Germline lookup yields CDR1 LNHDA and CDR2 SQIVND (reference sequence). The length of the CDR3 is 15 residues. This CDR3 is CASSLDSPSTDTQYF. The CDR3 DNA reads TGTGCCAGTAGTCTCGACTCCCCTAGCACAGATACGCAGTATTTT.

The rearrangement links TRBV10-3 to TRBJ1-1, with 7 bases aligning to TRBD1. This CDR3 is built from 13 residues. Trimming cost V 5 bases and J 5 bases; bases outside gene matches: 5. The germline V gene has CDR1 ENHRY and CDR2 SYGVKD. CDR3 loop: CAISPTGDTEAFF. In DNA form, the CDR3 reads TGTGCCATCAGTCCCACAGGGGATACTGAAGCTTTCTTT.

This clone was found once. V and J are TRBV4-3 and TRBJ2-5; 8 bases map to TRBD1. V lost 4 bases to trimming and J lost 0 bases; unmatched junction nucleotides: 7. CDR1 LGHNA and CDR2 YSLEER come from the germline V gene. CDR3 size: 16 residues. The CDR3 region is CASSLWTGSHQETQYF. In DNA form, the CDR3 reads TGCGCCAGCAGCCTATGGACAGGGTCACACCAAGAGACCCAGTACTTC.